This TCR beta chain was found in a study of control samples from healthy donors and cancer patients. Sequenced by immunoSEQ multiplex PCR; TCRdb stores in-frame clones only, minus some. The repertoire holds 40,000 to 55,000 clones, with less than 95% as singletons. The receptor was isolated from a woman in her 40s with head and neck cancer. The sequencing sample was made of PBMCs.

In DNA form, the CDR3 reads TGTGCCTGGAGTCCCAGGTTCTACGAGCAGTACTTC. It specifies CAWSPRFYEQYF. This chain joins TRBV30 and TRBJ2-7; no reliable D call. The CDR3 spans 12 residues. From germline, CDR1 is GTSNPN and CDR2 SVGIG (reference sequence). With 2 bases removed from V and 3 bases from J, the gap between germline ends came to 8 bases. The full variable domain, its missing parts supplied by reference TRBV30 and TRBJ2-7, is SQTIHQWPATLVQPVGSPLSLECTVEGTSNPNLYWYRQAAGRGLQLLFYSVGIGQISSEVPQNLSASRPQDRQFILSSKKLLLSDSGFYLCAWSPRFYEQYFGPGTRLTVT.